Listed below are T cell receptor beta chains from one sample, sequenced in a study of blood T cells in healthy people across ages. Each CDR3 protein is one row after TCRdb ran MiXCR on the 5' RACE reads. There are about 730,000 distinct CDR3 sequences in the sample; 40% to 45% occur only once, and around 20% lies in the top ten. The sample taken for sequencing was blood. These receptors came from a woman aged 55-69 years in good health. Both conserved end residues are part of each CDR3. A D gene is named only where the DNA matches it firmly. Rows give clone size only sometimes, using once, few, many, or a class for an expanded clone.

clone size | V gene | D gene | CDR3 protein
. | TRBV28 | . | CASSFYGQPSSYEQYF
few | TRBV4-2 | TRBD2 | CASSQGLAGGPKNEQFF
. | TRBV6-6 | . | CASSREQSNYGYTF
. | TRBV29-1 | . | CSVEVGGELFF
few | TRBV2 | . | CASRGQSYGYTF
. | TRBV12-1 | . | CASSFWPYEQYF
. | TRBV20-1 | . | CSARGMKNIQYF
. | TRBV7-2 | . | CASSAPNQETQYF
few | TRBV7-9 | TRBD2 | CASSPGLAESYNEQFF
few | TRBV7-2 | . | CASSLQGGGPADTQYF
few | TRBV11-2 | . | CASSPIGGYQETQYF
. | TRBV21-1 | . | CASSSHDPSDTSTDTRYF
. | TRBV10-3 | . | CAISESSGVGQPQHF
many | TRBV4-2 | . | CASSHTVGLETQYF
once | TRBV2 | . | CASSEGGGGDTQYF
. | TRBV20-1 | . | CSATQGVNTEAFF
many | TRBV4-3 | . | CASSQDPSVSYNEQFF
many | TRBV20-1 | TRBD2 | CSATGTSGASTDTQYF
few | TRBV20-1 | TRBD1 | CSAVDRGSAYF
few | TRBV14 | . | CASSHKGWEYNEQFF
. | TRBV20-1 | . | CSAWGQPNEKLFF
few | TRBV25-1 | . | CASSPLRVDYGYTF
few | TRBV6-6 | . | CASTVGGGPKNIQYF
. | TRBV20-1 | TRBD1 | CSARRDRFETQYF
. | TRBV11-2 | TRBD1 | CASSSVGDSFVNEQFF
many | TRBV5-1 | . | CASSDRSSYEQYF
. | TRBV11-2 | . | CASSRSGTQYF
once | TRBV7-2 | TRBD2 | CASSAYCGRVTGEQYF
few | TRBV18 | . | CASSPERETQYF
. | TRBV20-1 | TRBD2 | CSAPLGLAVRGEQYF
. | TRBV6-6 | . | CASAAQSDTQYF
. | TRBV5-1 | . | CASSLTRTASTDTQYF
. | TRBV28 | . | CATLLHQVNYGYTF
once | TRBV6-4 | . | CASSANPRGTGELFF
many | TRBV27 | . | CASMTQGYQYF
few | TRBV2 | . | CASSYTGRDTEAFF
. | TRBV11-2 | . | CASSLDSGDSYTF
. | TRBV7-6 | TRBD2 | CASSLAGGIDTQYF
. | TRBV20-1 | . | CSARGSREQYF
few | TRBV2 | . | CASSDRAGYYGYTF
many | TRBV3-1 | . | CASSPTPQRLSSYEQYF
once | TRBV20-1 | . | CSARPNSNSSQPQHF
few | TRBV7-2 | . | CASSPIAAGDNNEQFF
. | TRBV7-2 | TRBD1 | CASSRTGQSTDTQYF
few | TRBV19 | . | CASSPSRAGNEQFF
few | TRBV7-9 | TRBD2 | CASRSPTALAGYF
. | TRBV4-2 | TRBD2 | CASSQDKRGLAGGGEWDTQYF
. | TRBV7-2 | . | CASRSQTGSETQYF
many | TRBV29-1 | . | CSVNSAKNIQYF
. | TRBV29-1 | . | CIVGPSPHDEQFF
once | TRBV28 | . | CASSLGGTVNEQYF
. | TRBV2 | TRBD2 | CASSETSGRNEQYF
few | TRBV5-6 | . | CASSLNVGQGGKTQYF